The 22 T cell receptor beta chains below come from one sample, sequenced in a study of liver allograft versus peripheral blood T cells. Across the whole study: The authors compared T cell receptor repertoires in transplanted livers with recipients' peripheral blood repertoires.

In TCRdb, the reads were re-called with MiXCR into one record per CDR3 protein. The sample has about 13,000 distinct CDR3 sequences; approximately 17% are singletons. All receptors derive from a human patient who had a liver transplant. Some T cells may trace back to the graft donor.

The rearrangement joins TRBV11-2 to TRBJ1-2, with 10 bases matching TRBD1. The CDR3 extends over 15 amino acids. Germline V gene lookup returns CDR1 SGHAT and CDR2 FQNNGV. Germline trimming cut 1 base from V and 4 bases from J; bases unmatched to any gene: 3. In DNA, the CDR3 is TGTGCCAGCAGCTTAGTGGGACAGGGGTTCTATGGCTACACCTTC. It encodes CASSLVGQGFYGYTF.

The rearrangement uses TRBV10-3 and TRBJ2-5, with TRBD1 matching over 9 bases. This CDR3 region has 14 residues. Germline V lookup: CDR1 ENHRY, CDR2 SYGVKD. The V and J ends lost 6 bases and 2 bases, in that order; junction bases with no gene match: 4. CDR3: CAISTGTGQETQYF. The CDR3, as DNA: TGTGCCATCAGCACCGGGACAGGGCAAGAGACCCAGTACTTC.

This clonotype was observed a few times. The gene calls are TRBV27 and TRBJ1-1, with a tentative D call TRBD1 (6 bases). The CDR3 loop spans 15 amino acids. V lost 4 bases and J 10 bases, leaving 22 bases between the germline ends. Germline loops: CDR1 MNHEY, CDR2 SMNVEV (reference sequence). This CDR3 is CASSSTIVGVGAAFF. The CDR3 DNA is TGTGCCAGCAGTTCGACCATAGTGGGGGTGGGGGCAGCTTTCTTT.

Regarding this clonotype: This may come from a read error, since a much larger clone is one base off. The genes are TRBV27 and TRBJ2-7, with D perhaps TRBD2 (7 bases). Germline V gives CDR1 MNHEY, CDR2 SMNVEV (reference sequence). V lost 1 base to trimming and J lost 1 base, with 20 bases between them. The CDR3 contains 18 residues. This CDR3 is CASSLLAWGGGESYEQYF. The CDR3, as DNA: TGTGCCAGCAGTTTATTGGCCTGGGGGGGGGGCGAATCCTACGAGCAGTACTTC.

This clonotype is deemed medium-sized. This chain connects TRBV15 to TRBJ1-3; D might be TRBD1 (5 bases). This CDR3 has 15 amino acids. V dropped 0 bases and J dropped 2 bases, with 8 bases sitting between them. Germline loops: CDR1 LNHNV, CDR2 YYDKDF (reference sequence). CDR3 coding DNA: TGTGCCACCAGCAGAGATCGGGGCCCTGGAAACACCATATATTTT. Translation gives CATSRDRGPGNTIYF.

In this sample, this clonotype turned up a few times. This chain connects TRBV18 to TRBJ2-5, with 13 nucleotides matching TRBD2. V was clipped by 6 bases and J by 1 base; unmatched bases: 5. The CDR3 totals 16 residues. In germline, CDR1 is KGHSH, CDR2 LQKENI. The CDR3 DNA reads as TGTGCCAGCTCGCAAGGACTAGCGGGGGTCCAAGAGACCCAGTACTTC. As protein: CASSQGLAGVQETQYF.

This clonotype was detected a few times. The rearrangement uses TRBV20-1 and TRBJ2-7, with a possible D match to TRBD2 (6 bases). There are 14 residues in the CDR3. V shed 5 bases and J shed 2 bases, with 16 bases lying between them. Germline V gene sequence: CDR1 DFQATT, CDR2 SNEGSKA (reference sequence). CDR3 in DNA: TGCAGTGCTCTACTGGGACTTATCACCTACGAGCAGTACTTC. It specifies CSALLGLITYEQYF.

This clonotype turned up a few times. CDR3 loop: CAWSRENTEAFF. DNA of the CDR3: TGTGCCTGGAGTAGAGAGAACACTGAAGCTTTCTTT. The chain is built from TRBV30 and TRBJ1-1; no firm D call. V lost 2 bases to trimming and J lost 1 base, with 5 bases between them. This CDR3 is built from 12 residues. CDR1 and CDR2 (germline): GTSNPN, SVGIG (reference sequence).

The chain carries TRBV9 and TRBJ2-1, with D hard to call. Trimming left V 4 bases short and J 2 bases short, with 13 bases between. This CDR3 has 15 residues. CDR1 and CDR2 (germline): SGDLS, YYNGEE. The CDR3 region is CASSPLDVPYNEQFF. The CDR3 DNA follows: TGTGCCAGCAGCCCATTGGATGTCCCCTACAATGAGCAGTTCTTC.

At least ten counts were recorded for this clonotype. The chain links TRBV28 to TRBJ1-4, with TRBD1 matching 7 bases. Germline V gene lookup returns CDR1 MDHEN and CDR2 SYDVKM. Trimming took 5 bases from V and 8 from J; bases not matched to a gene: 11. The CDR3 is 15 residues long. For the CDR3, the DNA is TGTGCCAGCAGTACCACACAGGGGTTGGGGGAAAAACTGTTTTTT. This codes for CASSTTQGLGEKLFF.

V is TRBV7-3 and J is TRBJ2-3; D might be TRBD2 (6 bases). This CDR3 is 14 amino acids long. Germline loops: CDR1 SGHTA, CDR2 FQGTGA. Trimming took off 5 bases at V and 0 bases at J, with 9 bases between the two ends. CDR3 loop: CASSTGLSTDTQYF. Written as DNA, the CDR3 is TGTGCCAGCAGCACGGGACTGAGCACAGATACGCAGTATTTT.

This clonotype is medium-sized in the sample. This chain's CDR3 is CASSPDTAYGYTF. In DNA, the CDR3 is TGTGCCAGCAGTCCGGACACTGCGTATGGCTACACCTTC. The rearrangement links TRBV6-5 to TRBJ1-2, with a possible D match to TRBD1 (5 bases). V was cut by 5 bases and J by 5 bases, with 12 bases left in between. Germline values: CDR1 MNHEY, CDR2 SVGAGI. This CDR3 spans 13 amino acids.

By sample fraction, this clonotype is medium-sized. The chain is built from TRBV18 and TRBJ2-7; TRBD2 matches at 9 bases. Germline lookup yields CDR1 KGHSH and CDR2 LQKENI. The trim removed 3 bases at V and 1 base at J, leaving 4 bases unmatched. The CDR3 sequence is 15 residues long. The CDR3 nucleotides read TGTGCCAGCTCACCCCCGACTAGCGGATCCTACGAGCAGTACTTC. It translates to CASSPPTSGSYEQYF.

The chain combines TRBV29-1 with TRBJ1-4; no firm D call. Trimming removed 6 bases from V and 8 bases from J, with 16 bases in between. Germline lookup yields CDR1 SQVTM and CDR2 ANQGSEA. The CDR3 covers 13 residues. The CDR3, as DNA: TGCAGCGTACGTACAGACCGGCGGGAAAAACTGTTTTTT. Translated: CSVRTDRREKLFF.

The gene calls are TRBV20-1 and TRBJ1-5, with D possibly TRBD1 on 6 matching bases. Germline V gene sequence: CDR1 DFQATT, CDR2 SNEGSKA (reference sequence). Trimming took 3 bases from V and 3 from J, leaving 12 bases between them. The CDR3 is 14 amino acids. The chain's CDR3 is CSASIGGTNQPQHF. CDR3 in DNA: TGCAGTGCTAGTATAGGGGGGACCAATCAGCCCCAGCATTTT.

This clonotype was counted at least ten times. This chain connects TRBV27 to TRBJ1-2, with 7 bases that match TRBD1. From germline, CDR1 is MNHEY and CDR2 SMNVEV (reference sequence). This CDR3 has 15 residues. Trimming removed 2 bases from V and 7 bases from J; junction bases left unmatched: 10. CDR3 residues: CASSLKAHRDSGYTF. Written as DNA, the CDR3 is TGTGCCAGCAGTTTAAAAGCCCACCGGGACAGTGGCTACACCTTC.

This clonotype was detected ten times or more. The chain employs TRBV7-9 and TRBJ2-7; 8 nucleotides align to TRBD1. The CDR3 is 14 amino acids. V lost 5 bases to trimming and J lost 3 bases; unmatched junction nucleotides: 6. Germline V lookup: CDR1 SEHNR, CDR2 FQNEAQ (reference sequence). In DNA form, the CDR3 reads TGTGCCAGCAGCAGAGACAGGGGAAACTACGAGCAGTACTTC. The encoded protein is CASSRDRGNYEQYF.

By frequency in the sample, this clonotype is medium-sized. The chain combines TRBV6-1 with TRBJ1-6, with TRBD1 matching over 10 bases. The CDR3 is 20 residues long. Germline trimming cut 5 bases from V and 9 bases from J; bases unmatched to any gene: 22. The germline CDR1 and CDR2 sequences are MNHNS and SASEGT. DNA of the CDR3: TGTGCCAGCAGTCCCCTCGGGGGACAGGGGTTTAGTTCATTTGGTTCACCCCTCCACTTT. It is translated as CASSPLGGQGFSSFGSPLHF.

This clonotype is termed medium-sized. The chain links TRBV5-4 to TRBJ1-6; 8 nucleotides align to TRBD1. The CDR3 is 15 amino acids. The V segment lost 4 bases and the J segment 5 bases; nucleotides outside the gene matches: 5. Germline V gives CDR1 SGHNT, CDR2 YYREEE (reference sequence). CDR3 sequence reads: CASSLQGVNNSPLHF. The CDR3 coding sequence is TGTGCCAGCAGCCTACAGGGGGTAAATAATTCACCCCTCCACTTT.

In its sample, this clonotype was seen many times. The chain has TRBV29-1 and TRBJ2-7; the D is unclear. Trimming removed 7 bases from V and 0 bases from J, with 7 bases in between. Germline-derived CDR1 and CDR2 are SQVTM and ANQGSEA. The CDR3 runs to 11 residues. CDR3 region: CSGRSSYEQYF. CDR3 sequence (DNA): TGCAGCGGTAGGAGCTCCTACGAGCAGTACTTC.

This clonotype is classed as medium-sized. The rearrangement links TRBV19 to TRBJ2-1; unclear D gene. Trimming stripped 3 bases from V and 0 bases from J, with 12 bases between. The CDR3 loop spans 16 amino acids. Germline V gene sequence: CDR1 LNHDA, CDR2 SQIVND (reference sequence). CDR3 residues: CASSIDVTRSYNEQFF. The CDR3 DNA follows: TGTGCCAGTAGTATTGACGTGACGCGCTCCTACAATGAGCAGTTCTTC.

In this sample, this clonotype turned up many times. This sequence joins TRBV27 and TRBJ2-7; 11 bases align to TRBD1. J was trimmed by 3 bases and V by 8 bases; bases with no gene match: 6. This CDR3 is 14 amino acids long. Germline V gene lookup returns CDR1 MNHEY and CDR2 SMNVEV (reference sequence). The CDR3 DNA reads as TGTGCCAGCCGCGGACAGGGGGCTTTCTACGAGCAGTACTTC. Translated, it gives CASRGQGAFYEQYF.